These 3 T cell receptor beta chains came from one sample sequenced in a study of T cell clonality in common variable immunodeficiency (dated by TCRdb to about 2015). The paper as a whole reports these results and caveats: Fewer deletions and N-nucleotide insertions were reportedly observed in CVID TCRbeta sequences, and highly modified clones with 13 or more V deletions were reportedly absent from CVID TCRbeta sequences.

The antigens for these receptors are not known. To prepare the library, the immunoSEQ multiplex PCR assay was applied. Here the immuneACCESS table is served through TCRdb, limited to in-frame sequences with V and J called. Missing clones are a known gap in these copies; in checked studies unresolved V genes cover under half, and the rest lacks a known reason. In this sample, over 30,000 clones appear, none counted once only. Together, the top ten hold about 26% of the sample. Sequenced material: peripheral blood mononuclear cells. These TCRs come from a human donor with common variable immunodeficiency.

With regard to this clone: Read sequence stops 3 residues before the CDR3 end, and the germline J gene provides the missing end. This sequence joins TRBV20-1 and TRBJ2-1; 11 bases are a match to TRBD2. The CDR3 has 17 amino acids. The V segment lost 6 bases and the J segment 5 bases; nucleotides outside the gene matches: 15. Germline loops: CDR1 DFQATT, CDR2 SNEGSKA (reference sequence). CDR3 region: CSAEGLAGDRYNNEQFF. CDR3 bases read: TGCAGTGCCGAAGGACTAGCGGGCGACCGATATAACAATGAG.

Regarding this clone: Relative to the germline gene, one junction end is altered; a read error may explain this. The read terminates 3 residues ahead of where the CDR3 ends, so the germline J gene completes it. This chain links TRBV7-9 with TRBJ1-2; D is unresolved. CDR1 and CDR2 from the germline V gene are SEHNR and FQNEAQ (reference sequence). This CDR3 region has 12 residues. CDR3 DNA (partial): TGTTCCAGCAGCCCCCCTCGGGGTGGC. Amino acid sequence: CSSSPPRGG. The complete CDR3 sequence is CSSSPPRGGYTF.

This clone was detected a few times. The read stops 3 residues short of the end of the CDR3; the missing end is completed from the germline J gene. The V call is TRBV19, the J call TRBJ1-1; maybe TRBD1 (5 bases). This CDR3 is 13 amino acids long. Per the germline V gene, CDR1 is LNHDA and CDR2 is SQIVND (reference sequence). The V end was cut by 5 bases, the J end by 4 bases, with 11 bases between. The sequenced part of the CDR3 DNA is TGTGCCAGTAGTTCAGGGTCGGGCACTGAA. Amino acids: CASSSGSGTE. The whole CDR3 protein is CASSSGSGTEAFF.